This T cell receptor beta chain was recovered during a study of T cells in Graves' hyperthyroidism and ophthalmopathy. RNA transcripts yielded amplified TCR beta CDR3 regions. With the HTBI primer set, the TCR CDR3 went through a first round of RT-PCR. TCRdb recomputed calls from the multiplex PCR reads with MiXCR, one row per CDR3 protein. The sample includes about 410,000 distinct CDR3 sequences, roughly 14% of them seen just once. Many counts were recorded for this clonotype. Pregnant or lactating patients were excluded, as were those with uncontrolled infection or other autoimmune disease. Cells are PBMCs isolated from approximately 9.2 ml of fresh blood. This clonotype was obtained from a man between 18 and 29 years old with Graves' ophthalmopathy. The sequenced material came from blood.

In nucleotides, the CDR3 is TGTGCCAGTAGTATGGGGACAGAGAACACTGAAGCTTTCTTT. Encoded protein: CASSMGTENTEAFF. V gene TRBV19 combines with J gene TRBJ1-1, with 7 bases aligning to TRBD1. This CDR3 contains 14 residues. Germline V gives CDR1 LNHDA, CDR2 SQIVND (reference sequence). With V trimmed by 3 bases and J by 1 base, 2 bases remained unmatched.